Listed here is a single T cell receptor beta chain. The target antigen is unknown. The data stem from a study of T-cell memory formation after mild COVID-19. Study in general: Across donors, TCR clusters were largely donor specific. Overall study results and limits: Clones that contracted from day 15 to 85 had balanced CD4/CD8; later expanders were CD4+ biased. Among CD4+ contracting clones, most were CM and EM, and CD8+ ones EMRA. Cross-reactive memory appears to have joined, as suggested by some responding clones showing up in pre-infection memory.

TCRdb redid the calling of the 5' RACE reads with MiXCR, one entry per CDR3 protein. The sample has approximately 250,000 distinct CDR3 sequences, around 15% seen once. The CDR3 sequence is 16 residues long. Germline values: CDR1 SGHRS, CDR2 YFSETQ. V lost 0 bases to trimming and J lost 6 bases, with 15 bases between them. This clonotype was sampled from a man in his late teens or twenties who had mild COVID-19 (a few samples of this study predate the infection). Cell type and time point are not known. The sample consisted of PBMCs or a T cell subset sorted from them (not recorded which). The chain joins TRBV5-1 to TRBJ2-2; tentatively, D is TRBD1 (6 bases). In DNA form, the CDR3 reads TGCGCCAGCAGCTTGGACAGGGCCTGGGGGTCCGGGGAGCTGTTTTTT. Translated, it gives CASSLDRAWGSGELFF.